One and the same sample provided the 10 T cell receptor beta chains below, sequenced in a study of CD8+CD57+ T cells in acquired aplastic anemia. Profiles of TCR beta VDJ and CDR3 were generated from a genomic DNA template. Each CDR3 protein is one row after TCRdb ran MiXCR on the reads. The sample lists roughly 80,000 distinct CDR3 sequences, approximately 46% seen once, with roughly 70% in the top ten. The sample was sorted CD4+, CD8+, or CD8+CD57+ T cells (not recorded which) from PBMCs. The receptors here all came from a human donor in good health, serving as a control.

The chain employs TRBV5-1 and TRBJ2-3, with D possibly TRBD1 on 6 matching bases. Germline assignment: CDR1 SGHRS and CDR2 YFSETQ. V gave up 6 bases and J gave up 2 bases, with 16 bases separating them. This CDR3 region has 15 residues. CDR3 region: CASTRTAQFTDTQYF. The CDR3 region has the DNA TGCGCCAGCACCAGGACAGCCCAGTTCACAGATACGCAGTATTTT.

The chain combines TRBV20-1 with TRBJ2-3, with TRBD2 matching over 14 bases. V lost 6 bases, J lost 14 bases, and 19 bases stayed unmatched. Germline assignment: CDR1 DFQATT and CDR2 SNEGSKA (reference sequence). The CDR3 consists of 16 residues. The CDR3 here is CSALPYVTSGRDALYF. CDR3 DNA: TGCAGTGCCCTCCCTTATGTGACTAGCGGGAGGGATGCCTTGTATTTT.

The chain has TRBV29-1 and TRBJ2-7; D call uncertain. Germline V gives CDR1 SQVTM, CDR2 ANQGSEA. Trimming took off 8 bases at V and 5 bases at J, with 16 bases between the two ends. This CDR3 is 12 amino acids long. DNA of the CDR3: TGCAGCCGCCTGCAAGCCACCGACGAGCAGTACTTC. Its protein product is CSRLQATDEQYF.

The rearrangement uses TRBV25-1 and TRBJ2-3, with D possibly called TRBD1 or TRBD2 (5 bases each). The CDR3 runs 18 residues. Trimming pared 4 bases from V and 2 bases from J, leaving 22 bases between. Germline V gives CDR1 MGHDK, CDR2 SYGVNS. The CDR3 region has the DNA TGTGCCAGCAGTGCCAGCAGTCCGCTGACGGGGCCCACAGATACGCAGTATTTT. This gives the protein CASSASSPLTGPTDTQYF. Based on the CDR3 plus reference TRBV25-1 and TRBJ2-3, the full variable domain is EADIYQTPRYLVIGTGKKITLECSQTMGHDKMYWYQQDPGMELHLIHYSYGVNSTEKGDLSSESTVSRIRTEHFPLTLESARPSHTSQYLCASSASSPLTGPTDTQYFGPGTRLTVL.

The sample holds a few counts of this clonotype. One end of the junction does not line up with germline, which may come from a read error. The V and J genes are TRBV27 and TRBJ1-2; weak D call: TRBD1 (6 bases). The CDR3 totals 12 residues. Per germline, CDR1 MNHEY and CDR2 SMNVEV (reference sequence). CDR3: CASSPEGGGYTF. Written as DNA, the CDR3 is TGTGCTAGCAGTCCAGAGGGGGGAGGCTACACCTTC.

This clonotype was counted ten times or more. V usage is TRBV10-2 and J usage is TRBJ2-5, with a weak D call TRBD2 (6 bases). V gave up 0 bases and J gave up 1 base, with 9 bases separating them. The CDR3 has 15 amino acids. Germline values: CDR1 WSHSY, CDR2 SAAADI. CDR3 amino acids: CASSESFGGQETQYF. CDR3 nucleotides: TGCGCCAGCAGTGAGTCATTCGGGGGCCAAGAGACCCAGTACTTC.

V and J are TRBV7-2 and TRBJ1-2, with D tentatively TRBD1 (5 bases). V dropped 5 bases and J dropped 7 bases, with 11 bases sitting between them. The CDR3 has 12 amino acids. CDR1 is SGHTA and CDR2 is FQGNSA in the germline V gene. The CDR3 loop is CASSPQRGGYTF. CDR3 bases: TGTGCCAGCAGCCCCCAAAGGGGTGGCTACACCTTC.

This clonotype was recorded a few times. This CDR3 reads CASSYFAVGRGGELFF. The CDR3 bases are TGTGCCAGCAGTTACTTCGCAGTGGGGAGGGGCGGGGAGCTGTTTTTT. The V call is TRBV6-5, the J call TRBJ2-2, with 7 bases identical to TRBD2. The V gene end was trimmed by 1 base and the J gene end by 7 bases; junction bases not matched to a gene: 9. This CDR3 region has 16 residues. The germline V gene encodes CDR1 MNHEY and CDR2 SVGAGI.

This clonotype has just a few counts. The chain employs TRBV11-2 and TRBJ2-2; D call uncertain. The germline V gene has CDR1 SGHAT and CDR2 FQNNGV. Trimming removed 5 bases at V and 7 bases at J, with 14 bases between. The CDR3 is 14 residues long. In nucleotides, the CDR3 is TGTGCCAGCAGCATAACTTACTCGGGCGGGGAGCTGTTTTTT. Amino acids: CASSITYSGGELFF.

This clonotype has just a few counts. The gene calls are TRBV7-2 and TRBJ2-7, with D uncertain. The CDR3 is 13 residues long. Trimming cost V 4 bases and J 2 bases, with 9 bases left between them. Germline assignment: CDR1 SGHTA and CDR2 FQGNSA. The DNA for the CDR3 is TGTGCCAGCAGCTGGCAGGTCACCTACGAGCAGTACTTC. Translation: CASSWQVTYEQYF.